The 2 T cell receptor beta chains below come from one sample, sequenced in a study of blood T cell repertoires in COVID-19. Generated by immunoSEQ multiplex PCR, the TCRdb table keeps only in-frame clones and is missing some. The sample contains over 300,000 clones, approximately 90% of which appear only once. Sequenced: PBMCs or T cells enriched from blood (not recorded which). The receptors originated from a woman aged 25 to 39 with acute COVID-19.

The V call is TRBV13, the J call TRBJ1-1; D not resolved. The CDR3 consists of 16 residues. CDR1 is PRHDT and CDR2 is FYEKMQ in the germline V gene (reference sequence). Trimming shortened V by 5 bases and J by 0 bases, and 16 bases separated the two germline ends. The CDR3 DNA is TGTGCCAGCAGCCCCCCCCCACGGGGTATGAACACTGAAGCTTTCTTT. Translation: CASSPPPRGMNTEAFF. The full variable domain, completed using reference TRBV13 and TRBJ1-1, is AAGVIQSPRHLIKEKRETATLKCYPIPRHDTVYWYQQGPGQDPQFLISFYEKMQSDKGSIPDRFSAQQFSDYHSELNMSSLELGDSALYFCASSPPPRGMNTEAFFGQGTRLTVV.

The chain uses TRBV19 and TRBJ1-6; TRBD1 agrees at 8 bases. Germline V gene sequence: CDR1 LNHDA, CDR2 SQIVND (reference sequence). The V segment lost 4 bases and the J segment 7 bases; nucleotides outside the gene matches: 12. The CDR3 runs to 17 residues. CDR3 sequence (DNA): TGTGCCAGTAGTACCCGAGGGACAGGATTTTCCAATTCACCCCTCCACTTT. This encodes CASSTRGTGFSNSPLHF.